This entry lists 30 T cell receptor beta chains sequenced from one sample in a study of T cell repertoires in cytomegalovirus infection (dated by TCRdb to about 2019). Sequenced using an Illumina HiSeq 1500. TCRdb reanalyzed the raw reads on its own, using fastp at Q25 for trimming and MiXCR for clone calling, and kept in-frame beta chains. One record per CDR3 amino acid sequence lists the most common genes and DNA. This sample lists 350,000 to 500,000 distinct CDR3 sequences; approximately 31% were detected once. The top ten clonotypes cover roughly 13% of the sample. Sequencing used PBMCs. Every receptor here comes from a human donor in good health (CMV status not recorded). Some clones in this sample may be carry-over from other donors' samples.

Here the CDR3 reads CASSYSEGNQPQHF. As DNA, the CDR3 is TGTGCCAGCAGTTACTCTGAGGGTAATCAGCCCCAGCATTTT. J is TRBJ1-5 and V is TRBV6-6; D uncertain. Germline V gene lookup returns CDR1 MNHNY and CDR2 SVGAGI (reference sequence). The CDR3 runs to 14 residues. V was cut by 0 bases and J by 4 bases, with 7 bases left in between.

In the case of this clonotype: This may be a read error: a much more frequent sequence differs by one nucleotide. The CDR3 loop reads CASSGDGHSYEQCF. In DNA form, the CDR3 reads TGTGCCAGCAGCGGGGACGGACACTCCTACGAGCAGTGCTTC. This chain uses TRBV6-8 with TRBJ2-7; D assignment may be TRBD1 or TRBD2 (5 bases each). The CDR3 spans 14 residues. CDR1 is MNHGY, CDR2 SAAAGT, per germline.

Only one count was recorded for this clonotype. The rearrangement links TRBV18 to TRBJ2-7, with D perhaps being TRBD1 or TRBD2 (5 bases each). This CDR3 is 15 amino acids long. CDR1 and CDR2 (germline): KGHSH, LQKENI. Trimming left V 5 bases short and J 3 bases short, with 17 bases between. CDR3 sequence (DNA): TGTGCCAGCTCAAATAGGGACGGACGCCTCTACGAGCAGTACTTC. Translating it yields CASSNRDGRLYEQYF.

For this clonotype: A read error is possible here, since a much larger clone lies one base away. This chain links TRBV7-2 with TRBJ2-7; 8 bases align to TRBD1. In germline, CDR1 is SGHTA, CDR2 FQGNSA. The CDR3 totals 15 residues. The CDR3 here is CVSSLSGTGSYEQYF. CDR3 nucleotides: TGTGTCAGCAGCTTATCCGGGACAGGCTCCTACGAGCAGTACTTC.

The chain uses TRBV18 and TRBJ2-1; 7 nucleotides align to TRBD1. This CDR3 contains 17 residues. Per the germline V gene, CDR1 is KGHSH and CDR2 is LQKENI. V lost 4 bases, J lost 5 bases, and 14 bases stayed unmatched. The CDR3 is CASSLKRQGVRNNEQFF. DNA of the CDR3: TGTGCCAGCTCACTTAAAAGACAGGGAGTGAGAAACAATGAGCAGTTCTTC.

This clonotype was picked up many times. This chain links TRBV11-2 with TRBJ2-6, with D possibly matching TRBD1 (6 bases). Germline CDR1 is SGHAT and CDR2 is FQNNGV. This CDR3 is 20 amino acids long. With 1 base removed from V and 4 bases from J, the gap between germline ends came to 23 bases. CDR3 coding DNA: TGTGCCAGCAGCTTAGCCCCCCCGGGACAAGACCCCCTCGGGGCCAACGTCCTGACTTTC. Its translation: CASSLAPPGQDPLGANVLTF.

A remark on this clonotype: The CDR3 end shows no conserved phenylalanine or tryptophan, and so a read error is likely. The J gene is TRBJ1-6, the V gene TRBV28; TRBD1 matches 7 bases. Germline values: CDR1 MDHEN, CDR2 SYDVKM. The CDR3 loop spans 15 amino acids. CDR3 in DNA: TGTGCCAGAAGTTTTGGACAGGAGGGAGATTCACCCCTCCACTTA. It specifies CARSFGQEGDSPLHL.

This chain links TRBV20-1 with TRBJ2-1; no clear D gene. This CDR3 has 12 amino acids. The ends were cut back, 3 bases at V and 9 bases at J, with 12 bases in the middle. CDR1 is DFQATT, CDR2 SNEGSKA, per germline (reference sequence). The CDR3 DNA is TGCAGTGCTAGCTTAGGACCTCCTGAGCAGTTCTTC. Protein: CSASLGPPEQFF.

Note on this clonotype: Because it lacks the conserved phenylalanine or tryptophan at the end, this CDR3 is likely a read error. Because the CDR3's place on the DNA is in doubt, the DNA is left out and the CDR3 is given as listed by TCRdb. CDR3 in amino acids: CASSQRLARTDTPYL. This rearrangement joins TRBV11-1 to TRBJ2-3; the table's D call TRBD2 went unverified against the DNA. CDR1 and CDR2 from the germline V gene are SGHAT and FQDESV (reference sequence). The CDR3 extends over 15 residues, inclusive of both ends.

This clonotype was recorded many times. V gene TRBV7-8 combines with J gene TRBJ1-1; 7 nucleotides match TRBD1. The germline V gene encodes CDR1 SGHVS and CDR2 FQNEAQ. This CDR3 has 15 amino acids. V was pared by 5 bases and J by 1 base, with 7 bases of the junction left unmatched. CDR3 DNA sequence: TGTGCCAGCAGCGTATACAGGGGCCCGAACACTGAAGCTTTCTTT. Amino acid sequence: CASSVYRGPNTEAFF.

This clonotype has only a few counts. The chain carries TRBV2 and TRBJ2-7; D uncertain. Germline assignment: CDR1 SNHLY and CDR2 FYNNEI. The CDR3 is 12 residues long. Deletions cut 3 bases from V and 2 bases from J, with 5 bases between. The CDR3 region is CASSDETYEQYF. The CDR3 region has the DNA TGTGCCAGCAGTGACGAGACCTACGAGCAGTACTTC.

In the case of this clonotype: This may be a read error: a much more frequent sequence differs by one nucleotide. This chain uses TRBV7-3 with TRBJ1-2; 7 bases line up with TRBD1. The CDR3 extends over 15 amino acids. In germline, CDR1 is SGHTA, CDR2 FQGTGA. In DNA, the CDR3 is TGTTCCAGCAGCTTAGGGGGGTGGACAGGAGATGGCTACACCTTC. Its translation: CSSSLGGWTGDGYTF.

Turning to this clonotype: A read error may account for a junction end that differs from germline. The chain is built from TRBV2 and TRBJ2-2; D uncertain. The CDR3 is 14 amino acids. Germline loops: CDR1 SNHLY, CDR2 FYNNEI. The CDR3 protein is CASREGTNTGELFF. CDR3 in DNA: TGTGCCAGCAGGGAAGGGACGAACACCGGGGAGCTGTTTTTT.

V gene TRBV6-5 combines with J gene TRBJ2-5; TRBD1 aligns across 8 bases. V lost 6 bases, J lost 2 bases, and 8 bases stayed unmatched. Germline values: CDR1 MNHEY, CDR2 SVGAGI. The CDR3 totals 15 residues. CDR3 DNA: TGTGCCAGCAGCTCCGACAGGGGTGTACAAGAGACCCAGTACTTC. Translating it yields CASSSDRGVQETQYF.

This clonotype has a count of ten or more. The genes are TRBV11-3 and TRBJ2-2, with D unclear. The V end lost 0 bases, the J end lost 5 bases, and 4 bases lay between the germline ends. Germline V CDR1 and CDR2: SGHNT, YENEEA. The CDR3 has 13 amino acids. The CDR3 DNA reads as TGTGCCAGCAGCTTAGATGTGACCGGGGAGCTGTTTTTT. The encoded protein is CASSLDVTGELFF.

The rearrangement joins TRBV14 to TRBJ2-1; 11 nucleotides line up with TRBD2. Trimming at V came to 4 bases and at J to 9 bases, leaving 11 bases not matched to a gene. Germline CDR1 SGHDN, CDR2 FVKESK. The CDR3 is 16 amino acids. CDR3 DNA sequence: TGTGCCAGCAGCCGAGGGGTTGGGACTAGCGGCGGTGAGCAGTTCTTC. Protein sequence: CASSRGVGTSGGEQFF.

The chain uses TRBV12-3 or TRBV12-4 and TRBJ1-1; TRBD1 is a possible D gene (5 bases). Between the trimmed V and J ends, which lost 10 bases and 1 base, there was a span of 19 bases. The length of the CDR3 is 15 residues. The CDR3 protein is CATRGVLPRNTEAFF. The CDR3 DNA sequence: TGTGCCACCCGGGGGGTCCTTCCTCGGAACACTGAAGCTTTCTTT.

Worth noting for this clonotype: No conserved phenylalanine or tryptophan is present at the end of the CDR3, so a read error is the likely explanation. This chain joins TRBV29-1 and TRBJ1-1; D not resolved. V lost 6 bases to trimming and J lost 5 bases, with 19 bases between them. Germline V lookup: CDR1 SQVTM, CDR2 ANQGSEA. This CDR3 contains 14 residues. The CDR3 region is CSVTQRAGGTEAFS. Written as DNA, the CDR3 is TGCAGCGTGACACAGAGGGCAGGTGGGACTGAAGCTTTCTCT.

This clonotype was counted between two and nine times. This sequence joins TRBV5-1 and TRBJ2-1; a possible D gene is TRBD2 (7 bases). Germline-derived CDR1 and CDR2 are SGHRS and YFSETQ. CDR3 size: 16 residues. Trimming took off 6 bases at V and 6 bases at J, with 22 bases between the two ends. The CDR3 region is CASTLSGGGLANEQFF. CDR3 nucleotide sequence: TGCGCCAGCACCTTAAGTGGGGGGGGCCTGGCCAATGAGCAGTTCTTC. Variable domain in full (rest from reference TRBV5-1 and TRBJ2-1): KAGVTQTPRYLIKTRGQQVTLSCSPISGHRSVSWYQQTPGQGLQFLFEYFSETQRNKGNFPGRFSGRQFSNSRSEMNVSTLELGDSALYLCASTLSGGGLANEQFFGPGTRLTVL.

In this sample, this clonotype turned up a few times. V is TRBV11-2 and J is TRBJ2-1; tentative D call: TRBD1 (5 bases). The CDR3 runs to 11 residues. The germline gives CDR1 SGHAT, CDR2 FQNNGV. V was trimmed by 3 bases and J by 15 bases, leaving 12 bases between them. CDR3 region: CASSFSGLGFF. The CDR3 DNA sequence: TGTGCCAGCAGCTTTTCAGGGCTTGGGTTCTTC.

This clonotype was seen more than once but under ten times. This sequence joins TRBV28 and TRBJ2-7, with D perhaps being TRBD1 or TRBD2 (5 bases each). The CDR3 extends over 14 amino acids. Germline CDR1 reads MDHEN; CDR2 reads SYDVKM. Trimming shortened V by 6 bases and J by 6 bases, and 18 bases separated the two germline ends. CDR3 residues: CASSTGTFLREQYF. DNA of the CDR3: TGTGCCAGCAGCACCGGGACGTTCCTCCGCGAGCAGTACTTC. Combining the CDR3 with reference TRBV28 and TRBJ2-7 gives the whole variable domain DVKVTQSSRYLVKRTGEKVFLECVQDMDHENMFWYRQDPGLGLRLIYFSYDVKMKEKGDIPEGYSVSREKKERFSLILESASTNQTSMYLCASSTGTFLREQYFGPGTRLTVT.

J is TRBJ2-7 and V is TRBV7-2, with D unresolved. Trimming pared 2 bases from V and 4 bases from J, leaving 18 bases between. This CDR3 has 16 amino acids. The germline V gene encodes CDR1 SGHTA and CDR2 FQGNSA. CDR3 residues: CASSLLNPNPEYEQYF. Here the CDR3 DNA reads TGTGCCAGCAGCTTACTGAACCCGAACCCGGAGTACGAGCAGTACTTC.

The table lists this clonotype with a few counts. V gene TRBV7-6 combines with J gene TRBJ2-2; maybe TRBD1 (5 bases). The CDR3 runs 13 residues. Per the germline V gene, CDR1 is SGHVS and CDR2 is FNYEAQ. Between the trimmed V and J ends, which lost 5 bases and 6 bases, there was a span of 10 bases. DNA of the CDR3: TGTGCCAGCAGCATCAGGGATCCCGGGGAGCTGTTTTTT. It is translated as CASSIRDPGELFF.

The V and J genes are TRBV3-1 and TRBJ1-5; possibly TRBD1 for D (5 bases). Trimming shortened V by 4 bases and J by 0 bases, and 10 bases separated the two germline ends. Germline V gene lookup returns CDR1 LGHDT and CDR2 YNNKEL (reference sequence). This CDR3 is built from 15 residues. This chain's CDR3 is CASSPTENSNQPQHF. In nucleotides, the CDR3 is TGTGCCAGCAGCCCGACAGAAAATAGCAATCAGCCCCAGCATTTT.

Details on this clonotype: The junction and the germline gene differ at one end; a read error may be behind it. V and J are TRBV7-2 and TRBJ1-1, with D perhaps matching TRBD1 (5 bases). The germline CDR1 and CDR2 sequences are SGHTA and FQGNSA. The CDR3 spans 15 residues. The CDR3 sequence: CASSVARGVAGEAFF. The CDR3 DNA reads TGTGCCAGCAGCGTAGCGCGCGGGGTAGCGGGGGAAGCATTCTTT.

This clonotype was seen only a few times. The rearrangement joins TRBV7-8 to TRBJ1-6; 8 bases agree with TRBD1. V trimming: 5 bases; J trimming: 7 bases; junction bases outside the gene matches: 7. From germline, CDR1 is SGHVS and CDR2 FQNEAQ. This CDR3 comprises 15 residues. In DNA form, the CDR3 reads TGTGCCAGCAGCACATCGGACAGGGTCAATTCACCCCTCCACTTT. Its translation is CASSTSDRVNSPLHF.

Comment on this clonotype: An end of the junction does not agree with germline; a read error may underlie this. The rearrangement links TRBV7-6 to TRBJ2-3; no clear D. The CDR3 runs to 14 residues. The germline CDR1 and CDR2 sequences are SGHVS and FNYEAQ. CDR3 nucleotide sequence: TGTGCCAGCAGCTTATGGCGGAGCACAGATACGAAGTATTTT. It encodes CASSLWRSTDTKYF.

This clonotype was counted a few times. This chain connects TRBV7-2 to TRBJ2-7, with D possibly being TRBD2 (6 bases). Germline V lookup: CDR1 SGHTA, CDR2 FQGNSA. V shed 1 base and J shed 7 bases, with 14 bases lying between them. There are 14 residues in the CDR3. DNA for the CDR3: TGTGCCAGCAGCTTAGACCGGGGAGGCAGAGAGCAGTACTTC. Protein: CASSLDRGGREQYF.

This clonotype came up many times. The J gene is TRBJ1-1, the V gene TRBV7-8; D gene ambiguous. The V end lost 1 base, the J end lost 3 bases, and 12 bases lay between the germline ends. Germline assignment: CDR1 SGHVS and CDR2 FQNEAQ. CDR3 length: 15 amino acids. The CDR3 bases are TGTGCCAGCAGCTTAGTTTCCGGGGTTGACACTGAAGCTTTCTTT. Encoded protein: CASSLVSGVDTEAFF.

The genes are TRBV12-3 or TRBV12-4 and TRBJ1-4; D call uncertain. Trimming took off 6 bases at V and 11 bases at J, with 10 bases between the two ends. The CDR3 is 11 residues long. The CDR3 DNA reads TGTGCCAGCAGCGCTCCTGGGAAACTGTTTTTT. It translates to CASSAPGKLFF.